The entry below describes one T cell receptor (beta chain). CDR3 length: 14 amino acids. With 0 bases removed from V and 2 bases from J, the gap between germline ends came to 8 bases. CDR1 is MNHEY and CDR2 is SVGAGI in the germline V gene. This entry is derived from a study of OX40 agonist ivuxolimab in advanced cancers. Overall study context: Participants, around 80% male, averaged roughly 60 years of age, ranging from roughly 23 to 80.

Produced via immunoSEQ multiplex PCR; TCRdb's table is partial and in-frame only. The sample has 75,000 to 95,000 clones; 92% are singletons. The chain uses TRBV6-5 and TRBJ2-7; D perhaps matches TRBD2 (5 bases). The starting material was CD4+ or CD8+ T cells sorted from blood, obtained in a trial of the OX40 agonist ivuxolimab. The clonotype was recovered from an adult with an advanced solid tumor such as melanoma, head and neck, liver or kidney cancer. The CDR3 loop reads CASSYSREPYEQYF. CDR3 in DNA: TGTGCCAGCAGTTACTCGAGGGAACCCTACGAGCAGTACTTC.